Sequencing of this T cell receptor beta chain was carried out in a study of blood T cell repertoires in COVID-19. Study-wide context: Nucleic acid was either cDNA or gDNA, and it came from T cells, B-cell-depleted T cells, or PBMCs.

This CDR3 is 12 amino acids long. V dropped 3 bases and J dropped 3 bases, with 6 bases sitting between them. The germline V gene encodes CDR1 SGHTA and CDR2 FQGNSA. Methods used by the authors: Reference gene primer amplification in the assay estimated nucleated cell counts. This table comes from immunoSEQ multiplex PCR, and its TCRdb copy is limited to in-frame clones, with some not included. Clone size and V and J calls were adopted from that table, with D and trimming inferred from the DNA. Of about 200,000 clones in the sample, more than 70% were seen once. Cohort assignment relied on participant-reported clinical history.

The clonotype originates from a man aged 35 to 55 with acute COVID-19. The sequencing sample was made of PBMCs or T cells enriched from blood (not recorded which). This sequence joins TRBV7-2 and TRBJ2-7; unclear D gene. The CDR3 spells CASSFFGYEQYF. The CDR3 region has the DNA TGTGCCAGCAGCTTTTTCGGCTACGAGCAGTACTTC.